These 17 T cell receptor beta chains came from one sample sequenced in a study of graft-versus-host responses after intestinal transplantation. Antigen specificity for these receptors is unknown. Sequencing used immunoSEQ multiplex PCR; TCRdb keeps in-frame clones, though not all of them. The data show roughly 110,000 clones, roughly 89% seen once. The sequencing here drew on unstimulated CD4+ T cells sorted from spleen or lymph node cells, taken before transplant. These TCRs come from a human donor who was the organ donor for an intestinal transplant.

This clone occurred once. The rearrangement uses TRBV18 and TRBJ2-3; TRBD1 matches 8 bases. Germline loops: CDR1 KGHSH, CDR2 LQKENI. V trimming: 5 bases; J trimming: 0 bases; junction bases outside the gene matches: 4. This CDR3 comprises 15 residues. This CDR3 reads CASSTDRVSTDTQYF. The CDR3 DNA is TGTGCCAGCTCAACGGACAGGGTTAGCACAGATACGCAGTATTTT.

The sample holds one count of this clone. V usage is TRBV6-5 and J usage is TRBJ1-5; D ambiguous. Germline assignment: CDR1 MNHEY and CDR2 SVGAGI. The V end was cut by 9 bases, the J end by 2 bases, with 8 bases between. CDR3 length: 12 residues. CDR3 in DNA: TGTGCCAGTTTCCAGGGCAATCAGCCCCAGCATTTT. Translating gives CASFQGNQPQHF.

V gene TRBV6-5 combines with J gene TRBJ1-1; 7 positions match TRBD1. The germline V gene has CDR1 MNHEY and CDR2 SVGAGI. Losses at the gene ends were 7 bases for V and 5 bases for J; bases not matched to a gene: 10. CDR3 size: 14 residues. In nucleotides, the CDR3 is TGTGCCAGCACGCCAGCGACAGGGCAAACTGAAGCTTTCTTT. This gives the protein CASTPATGQTEAFF.

The gene calls are TRBV9 and TRBJ1-6; 7 nucleotides match TRBD1. Per germline, CDR1 SGDLS and CDR2 YYNGEE. This CDR3 region has 14 residues. V trimming: 4 bases; J trimming: 10 bases; junction bases outside the gene matches: 8. The CDR3 nucleotides are TGTGCCAGCAGCAGCCAAGGGGGCTGGTCACCCCTCCACTTT. This translates into CASSSQGGWSPLHF.

This clone was counted a few times. V gene TRBV29-1 combines with J gene TRBJ1-5; 8 nucleotides agree with TRBD1. The CDR3 consists of 13 residues. With 5 bases clipped from V and 3 bases from J, the junction kept 3 bases outside the gene matches. The V gene's germline CDR1 is SQVTM and CDR2 ANQGSEA. This chain's CDR3 is CSVRTGINQPQHF. CDR3 DNA: TGCAGCGTTCGGACAGGGATCAATCAGCCCCAGCATTTT.

This chain links TRBV6-4 with TRBJ1-1; 9 nucleotides align to TRBD1. CDR1 and CDR2 (germline): MRHNA, SNTAGT. The CDR3 extends over 13 amino acids. Trimming cost V 8 bases and J 6 bases; bases outside gene matches: 7. This CDR3 is CASRDRVDSEAFF. In DNA, the CDR3 is TGTGCCAGCCGGGACAGGGTAGATTCTGAAGCTTTCTTT.

The chain couples TRBV6-5 to TRBJ2-7; D is possibly TRBD1 (5 bases). The CDR3 runs 14 residues. V was cut by 7 bases and J by 3 bases, with 16 bases left in between. Germline loops: CDR1 MNHEY, CDR2 SVGAGI. The CDR3 DNA sequence: TGTGCCAGCAACAGGTACTCCGGTCACTACGAGCAGTACTTC. The encoded protein is CASNRYSGHYEQYF.

The chain uses TRBV5-5 and TRBJ2-7, with TRBD1 matching 7 bases. CDR3 length: 15 amino acids. The V segment lost 2 bases and the J segment 6 bases; nucleotides outside the gene matches: 11. CDR1 is SGHKS, CDR2 YYEKEE, per germline (reference sequence). CDR3 residues: CASSFPSRGGGEQYF. The CDR3 DNA reads as TGTGCCAGCAGCTTTCCCTCCCGAGGGGGCGGCGAGCAGTACTTC.

This chain uses TRBV6-1 with TRBJ2-1, with TRBD1 matching over 9 bases. This CDR3 region has 15 residues. The ends lost 5 bases at V and 5 bases at J; junction bases unmatched: 7. Germline V gene data show CDR1 as MNHNS and CDR2 as SASEGT. The CDR3 nucleotides are TGTGCCAGCAGTAACCGGAGGACAGGGGACAATGAGCAGTTCTTC. Amino acid sequence: CASSNRRTGDNEQFF.

The chain couples TRBV18 to TRBJ1-1; 8 nucleotides match TRBD1. The CDR3 totals 15 residues. Germline V lookup: CDR1 KGHSH, CDR2 LQKENI. V was clipped by 5 bases and J by 6 bases; unmatched bases: 11. The CDR3 coding sequence is TGTGCCAGCTCAACCACCGGGACAGGAGCCTCTGAAGCTTTCTTT. This encodes CASSTTGTGASEAFF.

The chain is built from TRBV2 and TRBJ2-2; 8 bases match TRBD2. This CDR3 comprises 16 residues. After removal of 5 bases from V and 5 bases from J, the junction contained 10 bases not matched to a gene. Looked up from germline, CDR1 is SNHLY and CDR2 is FYNNEI. The CDR3 DNA follows: TGTGCCAGCAGTCAATGGGGGGCTAGCGGGACCGGGGAGCTGTTTTTT. Encoded protein: CASSQWGASGTGELFF.

The chain uses TRBV30 and TRBJ1-6; D unclear. Per the germline V gene, CDR1 is GTSNPN and CDR2 is SVGIG (reference sequence). This CDR3 is built from 11 residues. V shed 0 bases and J shed 10 bases, with 4 bases lying between them. The CDR3 bases are TGTGCCTGGAGTGTATTCTCACCCCTCCACTTT. It translates to CAWSVFSPLHF.

This clone was seen once. The chain joins TRBV2 to TRBJ2-3; D uncertain. Deletions cut 0 bases from V and 6 bases from J, with 13 bases between. This CDR3 region has 15 residues. Germline CDR1 is SNHLY and CDR2 is FYNNEI. CDR3 DNA sequence: TGTGCCAGCAGTGAAGCGCTGCGGACCAGGGATACGCAGTATTTT. Translated, it gives CASSEALRTRDTQYF.

As for this clone: This specimen includes other DNA sequences encoding the same CDR3. The chain links TRBV6-5 to TRBJ2-5, with unresolved D. The CDR3 runs 11 residues. CDR1 MNHEY and CDR2 SVGAGI come from the germline V gene. Deletions cut 3 bases from V and 5 bases from J, with 4 bases between. CDR3 nucleotides: TGTGCCAGCAGTTATCGGGAGACCCAGTACTTC. As protein: CASSYRETQYF.

This chain uses TRBV19 with TRBJ1-1; D not certain. Trimming pared 6 bases from V and 1 base from J, leaving 12 bases between. The germline gives CDR1 LNHDA, CDR2 SQIVND (reference sequence). The CDR3 runs 14 residues. Here the CDR3 reads CASRSREGNTEAFF. Written as DNA, the CDR3 is TGTGCCAGTAGGTCCCGCGAGGGGAACACTGAAGCTTTCTTT.

The chain couples TRBV6-8 to TRBJ1-4; D uncertain. Germline loops: CDR1 MNHGY, CDR2 SAAAGT. The CDR3 is 16 residues long. V was pared by 2 bases and J by 5 bases, with 15 bases between. This CDR3 is CASSYTGTWRNEKLFF. For the CDR3, the DNA is TGTGCCAGCAGTTACACTGGAACTTGGAGGAATGAAAAACTGTTTTTT.

The genes are TRBV7-2 and TRBJ2-7, with 8 bases that match TRBD2. Trimming took 3 bases from V and 2 from J; bases not matched to a gene: 6. CDR3 length: 15 amino acids. Germline V gene sequence: CDR1 SGHTA, CDR2 FQGNSA. The CDR3 loop reads CASSLGSGLAYEQYF. The CDR3 DNA reads TGTGCCAGCAGCTTGGGATCGGGACTAGCCTACGAGCAGTACTTC.